This TCR beta chain derives from a study of shared clonotypes between healthy human individuals. On the study more broadly: Donors, aged 18 to 49, were a couple of women and a few men.

The investigators split CD4+ cells into a CD45RA+ naive subset and a CD45RA-negative memory subset. With respect to this clone: Its specificity is not known. This sample includes further DNA sequences coding for the same CDR3.

The V gene end was trimmed by 4 bases and the J gene end by 1 base; junction bases not matched to a gene: 5. The CDR3 length is 16 residues. Germline V gene data show CDR1 as SGHRS and CDR2 as YFSETQ. Whole-study results and caveats: Naive subsets generally had larger estimated richness than memory subsets.

DNA at 200 ng, 25,000 to 35,000 T cell genomes, went into sorted-subset replicate PCRs. The data were produced by immunoSEQ multiplex PCR, yet TCRdb's version contains in-frame clones alone and is incomplete. Of more than 2,000,000 clones in the sample, 90% to 95% were seen once. V is TRBV5-1 and J is TRBJ2-3, with 11 bases matching TRBD2. Sample: naive CD4+ T cells sorted from blood. Sample subset: CD45RA+ positively selected. This clonotype was sampled from a man aged 18 to 29 in good health. DNA of the CDR3: TGCGCCAGCAGCCCGTTACTAGCGGGAGGCACAGATACGCAGTATTTT. This sequence encodes CASSPLLAGGTDTQYF.